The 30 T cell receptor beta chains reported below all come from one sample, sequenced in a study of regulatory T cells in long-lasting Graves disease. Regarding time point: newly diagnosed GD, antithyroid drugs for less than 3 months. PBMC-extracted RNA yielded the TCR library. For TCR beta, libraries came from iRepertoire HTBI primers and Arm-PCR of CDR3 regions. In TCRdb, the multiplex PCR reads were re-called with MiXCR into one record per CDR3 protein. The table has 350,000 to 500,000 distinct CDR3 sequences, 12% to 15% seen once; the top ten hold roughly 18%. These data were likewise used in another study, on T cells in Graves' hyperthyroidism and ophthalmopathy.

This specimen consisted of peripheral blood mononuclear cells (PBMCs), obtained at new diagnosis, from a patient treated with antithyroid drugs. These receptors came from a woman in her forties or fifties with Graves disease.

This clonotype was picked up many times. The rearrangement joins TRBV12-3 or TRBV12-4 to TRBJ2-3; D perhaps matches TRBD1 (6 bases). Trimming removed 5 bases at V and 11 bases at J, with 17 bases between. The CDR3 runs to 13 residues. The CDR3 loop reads CASSPQLGAMQYF. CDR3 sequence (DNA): TGTGCCAGCAGTCCCCAGTTGGGGGCGATGCAGTATTTT.

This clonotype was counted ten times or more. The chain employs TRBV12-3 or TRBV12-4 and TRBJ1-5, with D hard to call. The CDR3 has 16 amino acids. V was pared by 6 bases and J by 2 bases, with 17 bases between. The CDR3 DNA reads TGTGCCAGCAGCCCCGGAGCTCCCCGCGGCAATCAGCCCCAGCATTTT. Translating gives CASSPGAPRGNQPQHF.

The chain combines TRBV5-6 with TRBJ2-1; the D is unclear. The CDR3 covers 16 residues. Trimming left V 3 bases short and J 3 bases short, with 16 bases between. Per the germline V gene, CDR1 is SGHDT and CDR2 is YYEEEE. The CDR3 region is CASSSRTLPFYNEQFF. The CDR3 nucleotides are TGTGCCAGCAGCTCCCGAACACTACCTTTCTACAATGAGCAGTTCTTC.

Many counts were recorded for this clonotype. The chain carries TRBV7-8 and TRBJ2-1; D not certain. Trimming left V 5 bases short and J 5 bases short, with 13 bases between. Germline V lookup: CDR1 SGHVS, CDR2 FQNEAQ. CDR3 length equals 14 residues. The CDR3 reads CASSLIMTHNEQFF. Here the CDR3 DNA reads TGTGCCAGCAGCCTAATAATGACTCACAATGAGCAGTTCTTC.

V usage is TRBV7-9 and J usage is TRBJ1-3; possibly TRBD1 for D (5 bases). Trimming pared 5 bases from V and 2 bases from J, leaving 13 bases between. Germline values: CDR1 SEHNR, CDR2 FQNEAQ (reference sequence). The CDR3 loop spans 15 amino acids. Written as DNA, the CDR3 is TGTGCCAGCAGCCCGCGACAGTTCCCTGGAAACACCATATATTTT. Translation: CASSPRQFPGNTIYF.

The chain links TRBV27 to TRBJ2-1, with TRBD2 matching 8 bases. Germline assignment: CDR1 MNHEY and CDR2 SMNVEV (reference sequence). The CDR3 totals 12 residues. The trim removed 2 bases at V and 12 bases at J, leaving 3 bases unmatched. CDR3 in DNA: TGTGCCAGCAGTTTAGGGACTAGTGGGCAGTTCTTC. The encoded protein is CASSLGTSGQFF.

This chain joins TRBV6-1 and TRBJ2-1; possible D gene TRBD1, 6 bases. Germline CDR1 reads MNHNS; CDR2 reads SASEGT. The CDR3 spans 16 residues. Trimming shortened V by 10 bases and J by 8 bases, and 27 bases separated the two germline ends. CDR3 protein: CATAPEGTGPIDEQFF. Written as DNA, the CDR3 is TGTGCCACAGCCCCAGAGGGTACAGGGCCGATAGATGAGCAGTTCTTC.

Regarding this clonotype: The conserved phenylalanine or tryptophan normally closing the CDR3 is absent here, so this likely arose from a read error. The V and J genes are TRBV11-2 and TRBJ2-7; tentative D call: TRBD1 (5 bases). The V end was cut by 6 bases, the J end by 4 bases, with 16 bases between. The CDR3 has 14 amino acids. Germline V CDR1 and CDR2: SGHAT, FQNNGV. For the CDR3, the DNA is TGTGCCAGCAGTCAACCCGGACATTATTACGAGCAGTACCTC. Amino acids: CASSQPGHYYEQYL.

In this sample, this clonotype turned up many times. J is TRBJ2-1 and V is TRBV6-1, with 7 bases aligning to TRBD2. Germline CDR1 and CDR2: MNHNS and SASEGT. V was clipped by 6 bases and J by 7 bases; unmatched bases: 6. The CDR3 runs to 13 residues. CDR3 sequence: CASRGGILNEQFF. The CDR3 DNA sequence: TGTGCCAGCAGGGGGGGGATTCTGAATGAGCAGTTCTTC.

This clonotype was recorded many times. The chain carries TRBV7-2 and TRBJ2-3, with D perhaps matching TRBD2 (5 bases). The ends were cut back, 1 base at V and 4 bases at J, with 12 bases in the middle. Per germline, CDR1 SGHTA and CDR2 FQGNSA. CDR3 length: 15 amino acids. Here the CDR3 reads CASSLVGESPDTQYF. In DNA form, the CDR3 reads TGTGCCAGCAGCTTAGTCGGGGAAAGCCCAGATACGCAGTATTTT.

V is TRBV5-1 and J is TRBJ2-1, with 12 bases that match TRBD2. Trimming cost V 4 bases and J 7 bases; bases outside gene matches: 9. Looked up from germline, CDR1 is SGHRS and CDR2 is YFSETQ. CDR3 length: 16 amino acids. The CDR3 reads CASSPELAGGPNEQFF. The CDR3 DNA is TGCGCCAGCAGCCCAGAGCTAGCGGGAGGGCCAAATGAGCAGTTCTTC.

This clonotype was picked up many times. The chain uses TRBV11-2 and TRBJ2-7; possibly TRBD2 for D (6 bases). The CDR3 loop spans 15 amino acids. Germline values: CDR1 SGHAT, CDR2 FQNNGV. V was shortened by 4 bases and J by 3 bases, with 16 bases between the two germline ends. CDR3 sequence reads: CASSYGAGDFYEQYF. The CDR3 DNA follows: TGTGCCAGCAGCTACGGAGCGGGTGATTTCTACGAGCAGTACTTC.

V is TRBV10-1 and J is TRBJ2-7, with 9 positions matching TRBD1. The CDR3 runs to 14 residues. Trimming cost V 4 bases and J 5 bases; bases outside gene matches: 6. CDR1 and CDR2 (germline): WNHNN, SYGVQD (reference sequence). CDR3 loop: CASSGKQGANEQYF. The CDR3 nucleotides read TGCGCCAGCAGTGGGAAACAGGGGGCGAACGAGCAGTACTTC.

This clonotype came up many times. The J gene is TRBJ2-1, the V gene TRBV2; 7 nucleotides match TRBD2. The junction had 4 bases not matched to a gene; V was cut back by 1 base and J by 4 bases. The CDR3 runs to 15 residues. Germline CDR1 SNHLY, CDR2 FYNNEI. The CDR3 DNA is TGTGCCAGCAGTGAAGGGGAGGGCGATTACAATGAGCAGTTCTTC. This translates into CASSEGEGDYNEQFF. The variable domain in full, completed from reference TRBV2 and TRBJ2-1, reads EPEVTQTPSHQVTQMGQEVILRCVPISNHLYFYWYRQILGQKVEFLVSFYNNEISEKSEIFDDQFSVERPDGSNFTLKIRSTKLEDSAMYFCASSEGEGDYNEQFFGPGTRLTVL.

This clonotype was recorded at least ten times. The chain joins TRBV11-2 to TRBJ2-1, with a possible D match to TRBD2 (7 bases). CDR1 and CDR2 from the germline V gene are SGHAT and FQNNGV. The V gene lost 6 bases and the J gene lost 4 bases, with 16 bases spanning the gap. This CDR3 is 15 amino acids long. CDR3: CASSSRGADYNEQFF. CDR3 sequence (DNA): TGTGCCAGCAGTTCACGGGGGGCAGATTACAATGAGCAGTTCTTC.

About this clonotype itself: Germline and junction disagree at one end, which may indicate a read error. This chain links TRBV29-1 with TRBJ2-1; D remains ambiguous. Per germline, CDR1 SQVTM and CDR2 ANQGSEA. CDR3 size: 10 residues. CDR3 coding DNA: TGTGCCGCTTTTTACAATAAGCAGTTCTTC. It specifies CAAFYNKQFF.

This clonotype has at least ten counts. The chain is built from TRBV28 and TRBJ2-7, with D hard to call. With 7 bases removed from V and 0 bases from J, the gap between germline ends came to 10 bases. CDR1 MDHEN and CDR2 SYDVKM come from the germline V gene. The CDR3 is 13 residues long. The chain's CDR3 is CASTTTSSYEQYF. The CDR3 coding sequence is TGTGCCAGCACGACCACGAGCTCCTACGAGCAGTACTTC.

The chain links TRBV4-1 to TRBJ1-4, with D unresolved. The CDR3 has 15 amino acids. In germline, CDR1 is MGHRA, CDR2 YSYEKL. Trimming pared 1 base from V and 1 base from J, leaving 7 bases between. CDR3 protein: CASSQVQRTNEKLFF. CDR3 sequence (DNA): TGCGCCAGCAGCCAAGTACAAAGAACTAATGAAAAACTGTTTTTT.

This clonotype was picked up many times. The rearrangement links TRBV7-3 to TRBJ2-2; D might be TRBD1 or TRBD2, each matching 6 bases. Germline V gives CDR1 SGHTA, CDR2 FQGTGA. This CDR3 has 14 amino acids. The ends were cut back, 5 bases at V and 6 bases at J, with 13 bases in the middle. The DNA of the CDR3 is TGTGCCAGCAGCCCCTTGGGGGGCTCCGGGGAGCTGTTTTTT. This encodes CASSPLGGSGELFF. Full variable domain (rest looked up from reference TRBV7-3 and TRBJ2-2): GAGVSQTPSNKVTEKGKYVELRCDPISGHTALYWYRQSLGQGPEFLIYFQGTGAADDSGLPNDRFFAVRPEGSVSTLKIQRTERGDSAVYLCASSPLGGSGELFFGEGSRLTVL.

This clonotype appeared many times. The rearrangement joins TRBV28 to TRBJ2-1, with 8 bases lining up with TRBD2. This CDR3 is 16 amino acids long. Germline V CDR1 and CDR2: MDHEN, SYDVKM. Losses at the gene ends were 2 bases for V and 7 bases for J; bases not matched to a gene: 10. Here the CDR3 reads CASSLPREGRRNEQFF. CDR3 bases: TGTGCCAGCAGTTTACCCCGGGAGGGCCGTCGGAATGAGCAGTTCTTC.

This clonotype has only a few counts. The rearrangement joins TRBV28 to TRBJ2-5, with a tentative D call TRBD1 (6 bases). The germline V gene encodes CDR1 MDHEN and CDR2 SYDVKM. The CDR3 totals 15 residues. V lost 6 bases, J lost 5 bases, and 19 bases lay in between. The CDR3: CASSPRRTARETQYF. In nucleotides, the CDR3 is TGTGCCAGCAGCCCACGCCGGACAGCCCGGGAGACCCAGTACTTC.

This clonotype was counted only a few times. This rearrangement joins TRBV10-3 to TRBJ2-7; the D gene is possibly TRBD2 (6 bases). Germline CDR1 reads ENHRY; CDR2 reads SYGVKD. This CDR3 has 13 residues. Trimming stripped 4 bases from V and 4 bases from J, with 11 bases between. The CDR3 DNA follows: TGTGCCATCAGTGCCGCGGAGGGTTACGAGCAGTACTTC. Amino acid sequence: CAISAAEGYEQYF.

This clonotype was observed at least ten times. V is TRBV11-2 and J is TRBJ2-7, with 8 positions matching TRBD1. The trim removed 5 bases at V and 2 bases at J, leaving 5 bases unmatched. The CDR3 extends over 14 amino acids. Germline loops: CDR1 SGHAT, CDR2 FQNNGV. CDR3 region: CASSGRQGPYEQYF. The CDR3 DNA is TGTGCCAGCAGCGGAAGACAGGGGCCCTACGAGCAGTACTTC.

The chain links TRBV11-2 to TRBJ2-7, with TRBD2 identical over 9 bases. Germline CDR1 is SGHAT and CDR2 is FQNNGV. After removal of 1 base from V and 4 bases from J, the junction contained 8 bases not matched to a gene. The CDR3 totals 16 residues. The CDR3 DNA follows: TGTGCCAGCAGCTTAGGATGGCGGGAGGGCCTTTACGAGCAGTACTTC. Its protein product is CASSLGWREGLYEQYF.

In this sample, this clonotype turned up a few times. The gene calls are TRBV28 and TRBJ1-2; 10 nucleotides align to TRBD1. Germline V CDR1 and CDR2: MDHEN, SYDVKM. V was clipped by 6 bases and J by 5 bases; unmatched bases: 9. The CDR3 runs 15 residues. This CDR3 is CASSQGQGLEYGYTF. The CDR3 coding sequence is TGTGCCAGCAGCCAGGGACAGGGGCTTGAATATGGCTACACCTTC.

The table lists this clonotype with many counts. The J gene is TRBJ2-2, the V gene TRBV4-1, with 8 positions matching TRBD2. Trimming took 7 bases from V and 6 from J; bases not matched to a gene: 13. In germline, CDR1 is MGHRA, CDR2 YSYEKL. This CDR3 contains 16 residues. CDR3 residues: CASKLRAGVSAGELFF. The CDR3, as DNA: TGCGCCAGCAAGCTCAGAGCGGGAGTGAGTGCCGGGGAGCTGTTTTTT.

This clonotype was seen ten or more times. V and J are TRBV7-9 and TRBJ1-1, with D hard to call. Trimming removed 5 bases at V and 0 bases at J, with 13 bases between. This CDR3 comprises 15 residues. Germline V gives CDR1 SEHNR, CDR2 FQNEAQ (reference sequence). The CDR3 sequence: CASSTNLGVNTEAFF. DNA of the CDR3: TGTGCCAGCAGCACAAACTTGGGAGTGAACACTGAAGCTTTCTTT.

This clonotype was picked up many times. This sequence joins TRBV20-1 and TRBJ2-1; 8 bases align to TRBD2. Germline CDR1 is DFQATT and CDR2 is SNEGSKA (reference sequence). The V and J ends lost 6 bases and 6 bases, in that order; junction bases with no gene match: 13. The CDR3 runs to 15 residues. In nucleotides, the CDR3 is TGCAGTGCCTCGACCGGGACTAGATCGGTCAATGAGCAGTTCTTC. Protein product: CSASTGTRSVNEQFF.

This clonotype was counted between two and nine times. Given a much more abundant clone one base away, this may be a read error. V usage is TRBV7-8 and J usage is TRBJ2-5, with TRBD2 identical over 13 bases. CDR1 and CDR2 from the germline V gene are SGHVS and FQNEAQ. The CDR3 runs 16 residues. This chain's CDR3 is CASRQAGTSGKETLYF. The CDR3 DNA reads TGTGCCAGCAGACAAGCCGGGACTAGCGGGAAAGAGACCCTGTACTTC.

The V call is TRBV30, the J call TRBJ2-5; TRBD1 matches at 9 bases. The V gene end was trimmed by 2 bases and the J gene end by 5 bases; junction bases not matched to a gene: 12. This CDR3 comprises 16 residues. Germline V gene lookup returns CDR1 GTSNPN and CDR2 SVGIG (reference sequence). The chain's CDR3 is CAWSSIPGQGMETQYF. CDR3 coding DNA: TGTGCCTGGAGTTCAATCCCGGGACAGGGTATGGAGACCCAGTACTTC.